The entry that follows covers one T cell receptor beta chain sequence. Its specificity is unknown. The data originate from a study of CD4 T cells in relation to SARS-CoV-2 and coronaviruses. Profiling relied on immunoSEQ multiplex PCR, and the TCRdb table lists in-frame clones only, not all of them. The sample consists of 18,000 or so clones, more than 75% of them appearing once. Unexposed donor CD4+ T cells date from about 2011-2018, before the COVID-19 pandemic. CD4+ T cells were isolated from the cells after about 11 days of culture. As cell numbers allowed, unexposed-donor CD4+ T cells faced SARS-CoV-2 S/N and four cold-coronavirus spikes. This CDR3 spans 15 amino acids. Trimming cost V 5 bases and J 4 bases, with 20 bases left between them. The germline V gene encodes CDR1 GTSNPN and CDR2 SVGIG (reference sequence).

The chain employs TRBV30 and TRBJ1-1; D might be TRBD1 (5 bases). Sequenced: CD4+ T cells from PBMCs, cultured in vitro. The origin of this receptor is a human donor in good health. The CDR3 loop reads CAWGGMERGSTEAFF. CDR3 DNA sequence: TGTGCCTGGGGGGGGATGGAACGGGGGAGCACTGAAGCTTTCTTT.